This T cell receptor (beta chain) was captured in a study of identical twins. TCRdb called the 5' RACE reads again in MiXCR, with one record for every CDR3 protein. The data show over 600,000 distinct CDR3 sequences, 21% seen once. The V end lost 4 bases, the J end lost 6 bases, and 15 bases lay between the germline ends. Germline CDR1 is SEHNR and CDR2 is FQNEAQ (reference sequence). CDR3 length equals 15 residues. There are many counts of this clonotype. The same specimen was also included in a second study, on T cells expressing NK-cell markers. As reported in that work: Sorting was restricted to alpha-beta TCR T cells by an anti-gamma-delta TCR antibody in several experiments. In five or six donors, dominant NKG2C+ clonotypes were roughly 1.0-7.5% of CD8+ T cells.

Sequenced material: PBMCs. The TCR sequence derives from a woman aged 18-30 years in good health. This sequence joins TRBV7-9 and TRBJ1-4; D gene unclear. This CDR3 is CASSYGQSGYEKLFF. The CDR3 nucleotides are TGTGCCAGCAGCTACGGCCAGTCCGGCTATGAAAAACTGTTTTTT.